Presented here are 13 T cell receptor beta chains from one specimen sequenced in a study of shared T cell receptors in the human thymus. Measured with immunoSEQ multiplex PCR; TCRdb has only the in-frame clones, and not every one. The sample consists of about 380,000 clones, 95% of them appearing once. Sequenced input: thymocytes. The receptors shown here come from a human donor.

The chain links TRBV11-3 to TRBJ2-1, with D perhaps being TRBD1 or TRBD2 (5 bases each). Trimming pared 1 base from V and 14 bases from J, leaving 15 bases between. From germline, CDR1 is SGHNT and CDR2 YENEEA. This CDR3 has 13 residues. The CDR3 protein is CASSLVSGRAEFF. In nucleotides, the CDR3 is TGTGCCAGCAGCTTAGTATCGGGGCGAGCAGAGTTCTTC.

This chain joins TRBV27 and TRBJ2-2; D is perhaps TRBD1 (6 bases). Deletions cut 7 bases from V and 4 bases from J, with 10 bases between. The CDR3 runs to 13 residues. Germline V gene sequence: CDR1 MNHEY, CDR2 SMNVEV (reference sequence). The CDR3 nucleotides are TGTGCCAGCACCTCGGACAGCACCGGGGAGCTGTTTTTT. Its protein product is CASTSDSTGELFF.

The CDR3: CASSQYRGCNEKLFF. For the CDR3, the DNA is TGTGCCAGTAGTCAATACAGGGGTTGTAATGAAAAACTGTTTTTT. The rearrangement joins TRBV19 to TRBJ1-4; TRBD1 aligns across 7 bases. CDR3 length: 15 amino acids. The V and J ends lost 5 bases and 4 bases, in that order; junction bases with no gene match: 7. Germline V CDR1 and CDR2: LNHDA, SQIVND (reference sequence).

The chain is built from TRBV14 and TRBJ2-7; no clear D gene. V was clipped by 0 bases and J by 3 bases, with 12 bases between them. The CDR3 is made up of 15 amino acids. CDR1 and CDR2 from the germline V gene are SGHDN and FVKESK. As DNA, the CDR3 is TGTGCCAGCAGCCAAGATAAGGACCACCTCTACGAGCAGTACTTC. It translates to CASSQDKDHLYEQYF.

This chain connects TRBV27 to TRBJ2-7, with 9 bases identical to TRBD1. CDR1 is MNHEY and CDR2 is SMNVEV in the germline V gene (reference sequence). This CDR3 has 12 amino acids. This chain's CDR3 is CAAGTGSYEQYF. The CDR3 nucleotides are TGTGCAGCAGGGACAGGGAGCTACGAGCAGTACTTC.

This clone appeared once. The chain joins TRBV27 to TRBJ1-5; maybe TRBD1 (6 bases). The V end was cut by 6 bases, the J end by 1 base, with 16 bases between. This CDR3 has 16 residues. Germline lookup yields CDR1 MNHEY and CDR2 SMNVEV (reference sequence). This CDR3 is CASSPRTVESNQPQHF. CDR3 nucleotide sequence: TGTGCCAGCAGCCCCAGGACAGTCGAGAGCAATCAGCCCCAGCATTTT.

The V gene is TRBV25-1, the J gene TRBJ1-2; 9 nucleotides line up with TRBD1. The CDR3 covers 18 residues. CDR1 is MGHDK and CDR2 is SYGVNS in the germline V gene. V trimming: 1 base; J trimming: 3 bases; junction bases outside the gene matches: 12. The DNA for the CDR3 is TGTGCCAGCAGTGAATCGGGAGACAGGGGGAAACTACACTATGGCTACACCTTC. It specifies CASSESGDRGKLHYGYTF.

The chain combines TRBV11-2 with TRBJ2-7, with 7 nucleotides matching TRBD1. Germline V gene data show CDR1 as SGHAT and CDR2 as FQNNGV. The CDR3 has 15 amino acids. Unmatched junction bases numbered 11, after V lost 5 bases and J lost 4 bases. CDR3: CASSPRDRESYEQYF. CDR3 DNA sequence: TGTGCCAGCAGCCCTAGGGACAGAGAATCATACGAGCAGTACTTC.

V and J are TRBV7-8 and TRBJ2-5; 10 bases map to TRBD1. Germline V CDR1 and CDR2: SGHVS, FQNEAQ. With 3 bases clipped from V and 0 bases from J, the junction kept 4 bases outside the gene matches. The CDR3 length is 16 residues. The CDR3 DNA reads TGTGCCAGCAGCTTCGGGACAGGGGCGAACCAAGAGACCCAGTACTTC. Amino acids: CASSFGTGANQETQYF.

This clone has just a few counts. The chain links TRBV18 to TRBJ2-1; possible D gene TRBD2, 6 bases. There are 16 residues in the CDR3. Germline V gene sequence: CDR1 KGHSH, CDR2 LQKENI. V lost 4 bases and J lost 0, with 13 bases in between. The CDR3 DNA sequence: TGTGCCAGCTCACTCGGGACTTACAGCTCCTACAATGAGCAGTTCTTC. This codes for CASSLGTYSSYNEQFF.

CDR3 amino acids: CASGLVGRGSTDTQYF. The CDR3 bases are TGTGCTAGTGGTTTGGTAGGGCGGGGCAGCACAGATACGCAGTATTTT. This chain uses TRBV12-5 with TRBJ2-3, with D maybe TRBD2 (6 bases). CDR1 is LGHNT and CDR2 is FRNRAP in the germline V gene. There are 16 residues in the CDR3. V shed 0 bases and J shed 0 bases, with 10 bases lying between them.

In the case of this clone: Other DNA variants within this sample encode the same CDR3. The chain combines TRBV6-5 with TRBJ2-7; possibly TRBD2 for D (5 bases). In germline, CDR1 is MNHEY, CDR2 SVGAGI. V gave up 0 bases and J gave up 0 bases, with 9 bases separating them. The CDR3 is made up of 15 amino acids. The chain's CDR3 is CASSYSRGISYEQYF. The CDR3 coding sequence is TGTGCCAGCAGTTACTCGAGAGGGATCTCCTACGAGCAGTACTTC.

J is TRBJ2-5 and V is TRBV5-8; the D gene is possibly TRBD1 (6 bases). Germline V gene sequence: CDR1 SGHTS, CDR2 YDEGEE. CDR3 length equals 14 residues. The V and J ends lost 4 bases and 5 bases respectively, with 15 bases between them. CDR3 in DNA: TGTGCCAGCAGCCACCTGATAAGGGGGGAGACCCAGTACTTC. This gives the protein CASSHLIRGETQYF.